The 15 T cell receptor beta chains reported below all come from one sample, sequenced in a study of blood T cell repertoires in COVID-19. Produced via immunoSEQ multiplex PCR; TCRdb's table is partial and in-frame only. Found here are 130,000 to 150,000 clones, about 84% of them singletons; the top ten hold approximately 6.1%. Sequencing was carried out using peripheral blood. The receptor source for this set is a human donor in a cohort sampled during active COVID-19.

V gene TRBV6-5 combines with J gene TRBJ2-5; the D gene is possibly TRBD2 (5 bases). Trimming removed 2 bases at V and 4 bases at J, with 11 bases between. Per germline, CDR1 MNHEY and CDR2 SVGAGI. This CDR3 is built from 14 residues. The CDR3 loop is CASSYVRGGETQYF. The CDR3, as DNA: TGTGCCAGCAGTTACGTCCGGGGTGGAGAGACCCAGTACTTC.

The genes are TRBV5-1 and TRBJ1-4, with TRBD1 matching 10 bases. V shed 3 bases and J 8 bases; nucleotides not matched to a gene: 10. The CDR3 is 16 amino acids. Germline values: CDR1 SGHRS, CDR2 YFSETQ. As DNA, the CDR3 is TGCGCCAGCAGCTGGATGGGACAGGGGCAGACGGAAAAACTGTTTTTT. Encoded protein: CASSWMGQGQTEKLFF.

This clone was found once. Other nucleotide sequences from this sample produce the same CDR3. This chain connects TRBV7-9 to TRBJ1-2; 7 nucleotides agree with TRBD1. Germline assignment: CDR1 SEHNR and CDR2 FQNEAQ (reference sequence). CDR3 length: 13 amino acids. The V gene end was trimmed by 1 base and the J gene end by 4 bases; junction bases not matched to a gene: 0. Here the CDR3 DNA reads TGTGCCAGCAGCTTAGGGGACAGCTATGGCTACACCTTC. It encodes CASSLGDSYGYTF.

The rearrangement joins TRBV5-4 to TRBJ2-1; TRBD1 matches at 9 bases. The V and J ends lost 5 bases and 4 bases, in that order; junction bases with no gene match: 7. Germline V gives CDR1 SGHNT, CDR2 YYREEE (reference sequence). The CDR3 sequence is 15 residues long. As DNA, the CDR3 is TGTGCCAGCAGAGACACAGGGGGCCATTACAATGAGCAGTTCTTC. This codes for CASRDTGGHYNEQFF.

The chain joins TRBV5-1 to TRBJ2-7; D not certain. The V and J ends lost 4 bases and 6 bases respectively, with 8 bases between them. Germline-derived CDR1 and CDR2 are SGHRS and YFSETQ. This CDR3 spans 11 amino acids. CDR3 nucleotides: TGCGCCAGCAGCCTGGCTCGCGAGCAGTACTTC. As protein: CASSLAREQYF.

This sequence joins TRBV6-2 or TRBV6-3 and TRBJ1-2; 8 bases agree with TRBD1. Per the germline V gene, CDR1 is MNHEY and CDR2 is SVGEGT. The V segment lost 6 bases and the J segment 3 bases; nucleotides outside the gene matches: 3. The CDR3 consists of 13 residues. CDR3 DNA sequence: TGTGCCAGCAGCTTGACAGGGGACTATGGCTACACCTTC. This codes for CASSLTGDYGYTF.

CDR3 sequence reads: CASSPDLSNQPQHF. The CDR3 region has the DNA TGTGCCAGCAGCCCAGATCTGAGCAATCAGCCCCAGCATTTT. The chain carries TRBV5-4 and TRBJ1-5; D gene unclear. The CDR3 contains 14 residues. Between the trimmed V and J ends, which lost 4 bases and 1 base, there was a span of 9 bases. Germline CDR1 and CDR2: SGHNT and YYREEE (reference sequence).

V usage is TRBV29-1 and J usage is TRBJ2-2; D ambiguous. Trimming took off 3 bases at V and 3 bases at J, with 8 bases between the two ends. Germline V gives CDR1 SQVTM, CDR2 ANQGSEA. This CDR3 region has 13 residues. CDR3 in DNA: TGCAGCGTTGATGGTCGGTACACCGGGGAGCTGTTTTTT. It specifies CSVDGRYTGELFF.

The V call is TRBV15, the J call TRBJ2-1; 11 bases are a match to TRBD1. Trimming at V came to 7 bases and at J to 8 bases, leaving 7 bases not matched to a gene. The CDR3 extends over 14 amino acids. Looked up from germline, CDR1 is LNHNV and CDR2 is YYDKDF (reference sequence). The CDR3 coding sequence is TGTGCCACCAACTTGGACAGGGGGCCCTATGAGCAGTTCTTC. Translated: CATNLDRGPYEQFF.

The rearrangement links TRBV6-6 to TRBJ1-5; D may be TRBD1 (5 bases). V lost 6 bases, J lost 7 bases, and 16 bases lay in between. The germline gives CDR1 MNHNY, CDR2 SVGAGI (reference sequence). The CDR3 contains 14 residues. The CDR3 DNA reads TGTGCCAGCAGCCCCTCCGCGGGGGACCAGCCCCAGCATTTT. Amino acids: CASSPSAGDQPQHF.

The table lists this clone with a few counts. CDR3 in DNA: TGTGCCAGCAGTTCGGGACAGGACTCCTACGAGCAGTACTTC. Protein product: CASSSGQDSYEQYF. The chain links TRBV6-2 or TRBV6-3 to TRBJ2-7; 8 bases are a match to TRBD1. V gave up 4 bases and J gave up 0 bases; unmatched junction bases: 2. Germline CDR1 MNHEY, CDR2 SVGEGT. The CDR3 runs 14 residues.

With regard to this clone: A read error is likely, as this CDR3 ends without the conserved phenylalanine or tryptophan. The chain has TRBV6-1 and TRBJ1-1, with unresolved D. The CDR3 spans 14 residues. Germline V gene data show CDR1 as MNHNS and CDR2 as SASEGT. Trimming took 1 base from V and 11 from J, leaving 17 bases between them. CDR3 amino acids: CASSEGLQAGRAFL. CDR3 DNA sequence: TGTGCCAGCAGTGAAGGTCTCCAGGCCGGGCGGGCTTTCCTT.

The V and J genes are TRBV5-8 and TRBJ1-2; D is unclear. The CDR3 covers 14 residues. Deletions cut 4 bases from V and 4 bases from J, with 14 bases between. Germline V gene data show CDR1 as SGHTS and CDR2 as YDEGEE. CDR3 sequence (DNA): TGTGCCAGCAGCCCCCGGGGTAGTATCTATGGCTACACCTTC. Translating gives CASSPRGSIYGYTF.

The CDR3 loop reads CASSLEGQLQAFF. CDR3 DNA: TGTGCCAGCAGCTTGGAGGGACAGCTTCAAGCTTTCTTT. V usage is TRBV5-4 and J usage is TRBJ1-1; 7 bases are shared with TRBD1. The CDR3 loop spans 13 amino acids. Germline CDR1 is SGHNT and CDR2 is YYREEE (reference sequence). The J segment lost 9 bases and the V segment lost 0 bases, leaving 5 bases of the junction unmatched.

The chain uses TRBV7-2 and TRBJ2-2; perhaps TRBD2 as D (6 bases). Looked up from germline, CDR1 is SGHTA and CDR2 is FQGNSA. This CDR3 region has 15 residues. V was trimmed by 5 bases and J by 6 bases, leaving 16 bases between them. In DNA, the CDR3 is TGTGCCAGCAGCCCTAGACGGGGGAATGCCGGGGAGCTGTTTTTT. This encodes CASSPRRGNAGELFF.